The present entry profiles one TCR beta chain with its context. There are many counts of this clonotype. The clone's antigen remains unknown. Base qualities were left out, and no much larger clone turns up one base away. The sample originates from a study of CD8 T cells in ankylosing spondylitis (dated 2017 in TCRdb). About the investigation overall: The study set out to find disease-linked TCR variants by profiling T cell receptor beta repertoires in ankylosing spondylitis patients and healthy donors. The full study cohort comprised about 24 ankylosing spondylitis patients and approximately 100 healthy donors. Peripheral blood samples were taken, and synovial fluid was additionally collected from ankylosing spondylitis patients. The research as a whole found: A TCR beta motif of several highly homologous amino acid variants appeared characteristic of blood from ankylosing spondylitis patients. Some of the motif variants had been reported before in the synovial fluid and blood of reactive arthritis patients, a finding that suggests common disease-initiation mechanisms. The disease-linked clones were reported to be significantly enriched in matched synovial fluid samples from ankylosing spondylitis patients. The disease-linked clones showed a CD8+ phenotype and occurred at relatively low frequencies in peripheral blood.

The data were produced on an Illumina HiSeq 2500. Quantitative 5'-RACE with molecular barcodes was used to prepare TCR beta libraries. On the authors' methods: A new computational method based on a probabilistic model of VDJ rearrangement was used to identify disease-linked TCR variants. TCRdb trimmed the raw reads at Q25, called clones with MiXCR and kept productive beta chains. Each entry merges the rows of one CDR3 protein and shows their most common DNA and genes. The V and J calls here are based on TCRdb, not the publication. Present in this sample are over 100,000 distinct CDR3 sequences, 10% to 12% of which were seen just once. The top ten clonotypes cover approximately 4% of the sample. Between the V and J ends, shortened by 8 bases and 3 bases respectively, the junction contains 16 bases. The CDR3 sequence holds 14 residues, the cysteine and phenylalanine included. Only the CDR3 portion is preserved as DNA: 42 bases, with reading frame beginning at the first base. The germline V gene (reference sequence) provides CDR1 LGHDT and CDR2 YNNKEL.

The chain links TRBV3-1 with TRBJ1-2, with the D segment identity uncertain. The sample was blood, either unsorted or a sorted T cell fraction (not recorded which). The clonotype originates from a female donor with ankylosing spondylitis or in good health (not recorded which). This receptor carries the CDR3 CASRRREGDYGYTF. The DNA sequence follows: TGTGCCAGCCGGCGGAGGGAAGGTGACTATGGCTACACCTTC.